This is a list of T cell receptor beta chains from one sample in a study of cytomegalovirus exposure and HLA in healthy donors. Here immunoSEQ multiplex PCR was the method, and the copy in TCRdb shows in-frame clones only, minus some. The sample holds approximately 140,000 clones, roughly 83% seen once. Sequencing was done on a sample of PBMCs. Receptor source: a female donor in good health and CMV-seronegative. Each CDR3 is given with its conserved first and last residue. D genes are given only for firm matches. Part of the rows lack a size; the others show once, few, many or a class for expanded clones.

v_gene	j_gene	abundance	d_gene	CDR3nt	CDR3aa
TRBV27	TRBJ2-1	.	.	TGTGCCAGCAGTTTGTTGGGGACTCCACGACAGAATGAGCAGTTCTTC	CASSLLGTPRQNEQFF
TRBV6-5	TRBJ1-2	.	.	TGTGCCAGCAGTCGGACTACAAATTTTAACTATGGCTACACCTTC	CASSRTTNFNYGYTF
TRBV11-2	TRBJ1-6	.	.	TGTGCCAGCAGCCCCTTGGGCGGGGCGGATTCACCCCTCCACTTT	CASSPLGGADSPLHF
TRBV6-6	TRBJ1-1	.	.	TGTGCCAGCAGTTACGACAGGTTTTTAGGGGGTGAAGCTTTCTTT	CASSYDRFLGGEAFF
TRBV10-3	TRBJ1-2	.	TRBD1	TGTGCCATCGGACAGGGAGGGAACTATGGCTACACCTTC	CAIGQGGNYGYTF
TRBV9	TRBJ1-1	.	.	TGTGCCAGCAGCGTAGCGGCGGCCACTGAAGCTTTCTTT	CASSVAAATEAFF
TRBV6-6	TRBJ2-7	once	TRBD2	TGTGCCAGCAGTTACTCGATCGAGCGGGGGGACGAGCAGTACTTC	CASSYSIERGDEQYF
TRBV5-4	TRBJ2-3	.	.	TGTGCCAGCAGCACGACTAGCACAGATACGCAGTATTTT	CASSTTSTDTQYF
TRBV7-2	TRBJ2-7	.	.	TGTGCCAGCAGCCCGACCCGACAGAGTAGCTCCTACGAGCAGTACTTC	CASSPTRQSSSYEQYF
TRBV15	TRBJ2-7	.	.	TGTGCCACCAGCAGAGCAGGAGGGCCTACCTACGAGCAGTACTTC	CATSRAGGPTYEQYF
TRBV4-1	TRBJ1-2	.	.	TGCGCCAGCAGCCAAGATCAGAGGGCTGGCTACACCTTC	CASSQDQRAGYTF
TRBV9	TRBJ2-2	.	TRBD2	TGTGCCAGCAGCGTAGCACTAGCGGAGAACACCGGGGAGCTGTTTTTT	CASSVALAENTGELFF
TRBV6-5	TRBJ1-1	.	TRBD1	TGTGCCAGCAGATCCTACAGGGGGACTGAAGCTTTCTTT	CASRSYRGTEAFF
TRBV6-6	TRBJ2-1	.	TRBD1	TGTGCCAGCGGGCTAGTCAGGGGGAATGAGCAGTTCTTC	CASGLVRGNEQFF
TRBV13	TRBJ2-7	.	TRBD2	TGTGCCAGCAGCCCCGGGACTAGCGGGGGGATAGGTGAGCAGTACTTC	CASSPGTSGGIGEQYF
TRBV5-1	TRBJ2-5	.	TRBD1	TGCGCCAGCAGCCAACATTCGGGACAGGGTATAGAGACCCAGTACTTC	CASSQHSGQGIETQYF
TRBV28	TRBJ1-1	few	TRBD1	TGTGCCAGCAGTCGACAGGGGGCGAACACTGAAGCTTTCTTT	CASSRQGANTEAFF
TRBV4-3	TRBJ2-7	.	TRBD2	TGCGCCAGCAGCCACTCGGGGGGCTCCTACGAGCAGTACTTC	CASSHSGGSYEQYF
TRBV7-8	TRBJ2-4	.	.	TGTGCCAGCAGCGACCCGGGACAACGGGTAGCCAAAAACATTCAGTACTTC	CASSDPGQRVAKNIQYF
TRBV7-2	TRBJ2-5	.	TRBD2	TGTGCCAGCAGCGGAACTAGCGGGGTCCAAGAGACCCAGTACTTC	CASSGTSGVQETQYF
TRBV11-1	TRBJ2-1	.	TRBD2	TGTGCCAGCAGCTTAGGAGCTAGCGGCACCTACAATGAGCAGTTCTTC	CASSLGASGTYNEQFF
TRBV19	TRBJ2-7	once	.	TGTGCCAGTATGGGGGGAACCTACGAGCAGTACTTC	CASMGGTYEQYF
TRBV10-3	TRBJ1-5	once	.	TGTGCCATCAGTGCGGGGGGGGCTGGCAATCAGCCCCAGCATTTT	CAISAGGAGNQPQHF
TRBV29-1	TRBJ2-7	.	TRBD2	TGCAGCGTTACTAGCGGGAGTATCTACGAGCAGTACTTC	CSVTSGSIYEQYF
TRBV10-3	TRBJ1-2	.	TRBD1	TGTGCCATCAGTCCAGGACAGGGGGCGCGGAACTATGGCTACACCTTC	CAISPGQGARNYGYTF
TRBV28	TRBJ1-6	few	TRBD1	TGTGCCAGCAGTTTACCGAGGGGGCGGGGTTCACCCCTCCACTTT	CASSLPRGRGSPLHF
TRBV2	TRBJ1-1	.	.	TGTGCCAGCAGTGTAACAGCCCTGAACACTGAAGCTTTCTTT	CASSVTALNTEAFF